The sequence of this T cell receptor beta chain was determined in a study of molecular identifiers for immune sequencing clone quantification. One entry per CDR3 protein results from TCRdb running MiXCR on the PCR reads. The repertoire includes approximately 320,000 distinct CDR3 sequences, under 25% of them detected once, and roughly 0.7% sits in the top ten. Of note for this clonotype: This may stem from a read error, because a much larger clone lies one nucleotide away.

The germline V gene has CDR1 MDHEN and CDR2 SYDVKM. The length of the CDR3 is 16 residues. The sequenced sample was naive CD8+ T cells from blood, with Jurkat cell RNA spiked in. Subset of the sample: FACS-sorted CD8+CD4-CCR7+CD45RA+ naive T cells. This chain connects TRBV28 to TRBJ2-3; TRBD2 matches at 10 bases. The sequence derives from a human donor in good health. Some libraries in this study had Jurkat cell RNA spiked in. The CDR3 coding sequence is TGTGCCGGCAGGCTAGCGGGAGATCTTAACCCAGATACGCAGTATTTT. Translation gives CAGRLAGDLNPDTQYF.